Below, one T cell receptor beta chain is given with its context. No antigen is known for it. The data were obtained in a study of monozygotic twins with inflammatory bowel disease. Regarding the study as a whole: For IBD patients, clonotypes shared with others were fewer than for healthy twins, especially with disease activity. Resolution of different T cell subtypes was not achieved.

TCRdb re-called the 5' RACE reads and shows each CDR3 protein once, DNA omitted. The table gives 110,000 to 150,000 distinct CDR3 sequences; the top ten clones make up around 1.3% of it. The CDR3 covers 15 residues. Germline values: CDR1 DFQATT, CDR2 SNEGSKA (reference sequence). The source material was blood. The receptor was isolated from a human donor with ulcerative colitis or Crohn's disease, or a healthy co-twin of an affected twin (not recorded which). The J gene is TRBJ2-1, the V gene TRBV20-1. The CDR3 is CSARYQGSSYNEQFF.